A selection of T cell receptor beta chains follows, all from one sample in a study of cytomegalovirus exposure and HLA in healthy donors. Data came from immunoSEQ multiplex PCR; TCRdb stores just in-frame clones and leaves some out. The sample comprises over 150,000 clones, 80% of which are singletons, and roughly 13% rests with the top ten. The specimen sequenced was PBMCs. These receptors originate from a man aged 25 to 40 in good health and CMV-seropositive. The CDR3 runs from the conserved cysteine through the conserved F or W. D genes are given only for firm matches. Part of the rows lack a size; the others show once, few, many or a class for expanded clones.

D gene,clone size,J gene,V gene,CDR3 protein,CDR3 DNA
-,few,TRBJ2-3,TRBV5-6,CASSFADTQYF,TGTGCCAGCAGCTTCGCAGATACGCAGTATTTT
TRBD2,few,TRBJ2-1,TRBV10-3,CAISEPGSGRDNEQFF,TGTGCCATCAGTGAGCCCGGTAGCGGGAGGGACAATGAGCAGTTCTTC
-,-,TRBJ1-4,TRBV4-1,CASSQDRAGDEATNEKLFF,TGCGCCAGCAGCCAAGATCGAGCGGGGGATGAAGCAACTAATGAAAAACTGTTTTTT
TRBD2,-,TRBJ2-7,TRBV19,CASSMASSGEQYF,TGTGCCAGTAGTATGGCGTCTAGCGGCGAGCAGTACTTC
-,-,TRBJ2-2,TRBV28,CASSSDNRATGELFF,TGTGCCAGCAGTTCCGATAATCGAGCAACCGGGGAGCTGTTTTTT
TRBD1,-,TRBJ1-3,TRBV29-1,CSAGQGSSGNTIYF,TGCAGCGCCGGACAGGGGAGCTCTGGAAACACCATATATTTT
-,-,TRBJ2-2,TRBV6-5,CASRKDGANTGELFF,TGTGCCAGCAGGAAAGACGGAGCGAACACCGGGGAGCTGTTTTTT
TRBD2,-,TRBJ2-7,TRBV29-1,CSVSSSGSLYEQYF,TGCAGCGTTTCCTCTAGCGGGAGTCTCTACGAGCAGTACTTC
-,-,TRBJ2-2,TRBV28,CASSLSGGANTGELFF,TGTGCCAGCAGTTTATCCGGGGGTGCGAACACCGGGGAGCTGTTTTTT
-,-,TRBJ2-2,TRBV7-6,CASSPVDGELFF,TGTGCCAGCAGCCCTGTAGACGGGGAGCTGTTTTTT
TRBD2,-,TRBJ2-1,TRBV6-5,CASSPYGTSGRRFF,TGTGCCAGCAGTCCGTATGGGACTAGCGGGAGACGGTTCTTC
-,-,TRBJ2-2,TRBV18,CASSPRGSNTGELFF,TGTGCCAGCTCACCAAGGGGCAGTAACACCGGGGAGCTGTTTTTT
-,-,TRBJ2-7,TRBV5-1,CASSLVDLAYEQYF,TGCGCCAGCAGCTTGGTCGACTTAGCCTACGAGCAGTACTTC
-,-,TRBJ2-7,TRBV21-1,CASSKNRRQYF,TGTGCCAGCAGCAAAAACAGGAGGCAGTACTTC
-,-,TRBJ2-7,TRBV5-4,CASSLGGRSYEQYF,TGTGCCAGCAGCCTCGGAGGCCGCTCCTACGAGCAGTACTTC
TRBD1,-,TRBJ1-4,TRBV7-9,CASSAGTGGITNEKLFF,TGTGCCAGCAGCGCCGGGACAGGCGGAATAACTAATGAAAAACTGTTTTTT
TRBD1,-,TRBJ2-1,TRBV5-1,CASSGDRGNYNEQFF,TGCGCCAGCAGCGGGGACAGGGGAAACTACAATGAGCAGTTCTTC
-,few,TRBJ2-7,TRBV11-2,CASSRGADFYEQYF,TGTGCCAGCAGCCGGGGGGCAGACTTCTACGAGCAGTACTTC
-,-,TRBJ1-1,TRBV29-1,CSVERATMNTEAFF,TGCAGCGTTGAGAGGGCCACAATGAACACTGAAGCTTTCTTT
-,once,TRBJ2-3,TRBV4-2,CASSQEIGGVATDTQYF,TGTGCCAGCAGCCAAGAAATCGGCGGGGTTGCCACAGATACGCAGTATTTT
-,-,TRBJ1-5,TRBV29-1,CSVVDSTNQPQHF,TGCAGCGTTGTTGACAGTACAAATCAGCCCCAGCATTTT
-,-,TRBJ2-1,TRBV7-9,CASTAGGDEQFF,TGTGCCAGCACCGCTGGGGGCGATGAGCAGTTCTTC
TRBD1,-,TRBJ2-7,TRBV7-9,CASSSRDRDAYEQYF,TGTGCCAGCAGCTCACGGGACAGGGATGCCTACGAGCAGTACTTC
-,-,TRBJ2-7,TRBV7-6,CASSFEVGQSSYEQYF,TGTGCCAGCAGCTTCGAGGTGGGGCAGAGCTCCTACGAGCAGTACTTC
-,-,TRBJ2-7,TRBV28,CASSLKRDPYEQYF,TGTGCCAGCAGTTTAAAAAGAGATCCCTACGAGCAGTACTTC
-,-,TRBJ2-7,TRBV11-2,CASSLEGGTVIYEQYF,TGTGCCAGCAGCTTAGAGGGCGGGACAGTAATTTACGAGCAGTACTTC
-,-,TRBJ1-5,TRBV19,CASRLYSNQPQHF,TGTGCCTCCAGGCTGTATAGCAATCAGCCCCAGCATTTT
TRBD1,-,TRBJ2-7,TRBV6-5,CASSQPGQTSYEQYF,TGTGCCAGCAGTCAACCGGGACAGACTTCGTACGAGCAGTACTTC
TRBD2,-,TRBJ2-3,TRBV5-1,CASSFAGGSGVQYF,TGCGCCAGCAGCTTTGCGGGAGGTAGTGGGGTGCAGTATTTT
-,-,TRBJ2-2,TRBV6-6,CASCAAGELFF,TGTGCCAGCTGTGCGGCCGGGGAGCTGTTTTTT
TRBD1,-,TRBJ2-5,TRBV7-3,CASSRGDRGVGTQYF,TGTGCCAGCAGCCGCGGGGACAGGGGTGTCGGGACCCAGTACTTC
TRBD1,-,TRBJ2-7,TRBV28,CASSPRQGAFYEQYF,TGTGCCAGCAGCCCCAGGCAGGGGGCCTTCTACGAGCAGTACTTC
TRBD1,-,TRBJ2-1,TRBV7-3,CASSPQGARYNEQFF,TGTGCCAGCAGCCCCCAGGGGGCGCGTTACAATGAGCAGTTCTTC
TRBD1,-,TRBJ2-7,TRBV2,CASSIQGAGEQYF,TGTGCCAGCAGCATACAGGGGGCTGGAGAGCAGTACTTC
TRBD1,-,TRBJ2-7,TRBV5-6,CASSPRRTDRARGEQYF,TGTGCCAGCAGCCCAAGACGAACGGACAGGGCGAGGGGCGAGCAGTACTTC
TRBD2,-,TRBJ2-7,TRBV10-3,CAIREDAGLAGTYEQYF,TGTGCCATCAGAGAAGATGCGGGACTAGCGGGGACCTACGAGCAGTACTTC
-,once,TRBJ2-3,TRBV5-1,CASSLASGDTQYF,TGCGCCAGCAGCTTGGCCTCGGGGGATACGCAGTATTTT
TRBD1,-,TRBJ1-2,TRBV29-1,CSAGGNYGYTF,TGCAGCGCAGGGGGAAACTATGGCTACACCTTC
-,few,TRBJ1-1,TRBV6-1,CASSEALGMNTEAFF,TGTGCCAGCAGTGAAGCGCTGGGCATGAACACTGAAGCTTTCTTT
TRBD1,-,TRBJ1-1,TRBV29-1,CSVDRVVHFPETEAFF,TGCAGCGTCGACAGGGTTGTTCATTTCCCGGAGACTGAAGCTTTCTTT
TRBD1,-,TRBJ1-1,TRBV30,CAWSLQGAGEAFF,TGTGCCTGGAGTCTCCAGGGGGCGGGTGAAGCTTTCTTT
-,-,TRBJ2-7,TRBV27,CASSLQGAHEQYF,TGTGCCAGCAGTTTACAAGGGGCACACGAGCAGTACTTC
-,few,TRBJ1-4,TRBV11-2,CASSPRQAANEKLFF,TGTGCCAGCAGCCCGAGACAGGCGGCTAATGAAAAACTGTTTTTT
TRBD1,-,TRBJ1-5,TRBV6-5,CASSSGGEQPQHF,TGTGCCAGCAGTTCAGGGGGAGAGCAGCCCCAGCATTTT
-,-,TRBJ2-3,TRBV6-5,CASSGSGTDTQYF,TGTGCCAGCAGTGGGAGCGGAACAGATACGCAGTATTTT
TRBD2,-,TRBJ2-2,TRBV9,CASSVAPASGSTKLLNTGELFF,TGTGCCAGCAGCGTAGCCCCGGCTAGCGGCTCCACGAAATTACTGAACACCGGGGAGCTGTTTTTT
-,-,TRBJ1-5,TRBV19,CASSIDSGNQPQHF,TGTGCCAGTAGTATAGACAGCGGCAATCAGCCCCAGCATTTT
-,few,TRBJ1-2,TRBV21-1,CASSSRDSTYYGYTF,TGTGCCAGCAGCAGCCGGGACAGCACCTATTATGGCTACACCTTC
-,-,TRBJ1-1,TRBV30,CAWSEDRLNTEAFF,TGTGCCTGGAGTGAGGACAGACTGAACACTGAAGCTTTCTTT
TRBD1,-,TRBJ2-3,TRBV14,CASSQGDRSSTDTQYF,TGTGCCAGCAGCCAAGGGGACAGATCTAGCACAGATACGCAGTATTTT
TRBD1,-,TRBJ1-2,TRBV16,CASSLTGLSYGYTF,TGTGCCAGCAGTTTGACAGGGCTCAGCTATGGCTACACCTTC
-,once,TRBJ1-5,TRBV19,CASSIENSQPQHF,TGTGCCAGTAGTATAGAAAACTCACAGCCCCAGCATTTT
TRBD1,-,TRBJ1-5,TRBV7-9,CSSSTDRGGQPQHF,TGTTCCAGCAGTACCGACAGGGGTGGTCAGCCCCAGCATTTT
-,once,TRBJ2-7,TRBV7-8,CASSASVPGDEQYF,TGTGCCAGCAGCGCTAGCGTCCCAGGTGACGAGCAGTACTTC